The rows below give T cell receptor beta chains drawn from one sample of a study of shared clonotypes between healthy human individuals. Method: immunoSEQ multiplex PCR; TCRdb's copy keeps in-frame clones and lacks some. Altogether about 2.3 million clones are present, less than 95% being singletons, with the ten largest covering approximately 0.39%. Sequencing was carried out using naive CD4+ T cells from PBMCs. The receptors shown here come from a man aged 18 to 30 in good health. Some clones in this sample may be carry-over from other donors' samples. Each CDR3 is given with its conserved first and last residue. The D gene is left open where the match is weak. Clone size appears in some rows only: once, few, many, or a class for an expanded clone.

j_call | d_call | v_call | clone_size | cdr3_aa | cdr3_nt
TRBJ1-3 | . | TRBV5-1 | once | CASSLEAQGNTIYF | TGCGCCAGCAGCTTGGAGGCCCAAGGAAACACCATATATTTT
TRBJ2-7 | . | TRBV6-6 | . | CASRRGLAYEQYF | TGTGCCAGCAGGCGGGGATTAGCCTACGAGCAGTACTTC
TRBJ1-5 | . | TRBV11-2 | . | CASSLDRSQPQHF | TGTGCCAGCAGCTTAGACAGGTCCCAGCCCCAGCATTTT
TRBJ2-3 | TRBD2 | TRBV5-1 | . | CASSLGLAGTGTQYF | TGCGCCAGCAGCTTGGGACTAGCGGGGACGGGTACGCAGTATTTT
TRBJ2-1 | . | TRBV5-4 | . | CASSLEFRGSYNEQFF | TGTGCCAGCAGCTTAGAATTCAGGGGTTCCTACAATGAGCAGTTCTTC
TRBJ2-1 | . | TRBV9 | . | CASSGTGSSYNEQFF | TGTGCCAGCAGCGGCACCGGTAGCTCCTACAATGAGCAGTTCTTC
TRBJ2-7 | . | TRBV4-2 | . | CASSQKGNRDHEQYF | TGTGCCAGCAGCCAGAAGGGGAACCGGGACCACGAGCAGTACTTC
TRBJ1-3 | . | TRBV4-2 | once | CASSQGGFRTGNTIYF | TGTGCCAGCAGCCAAGGTGGATTTAGGACTGGAAACACCATATATTTT
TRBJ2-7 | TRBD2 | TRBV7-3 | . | CASSPSGAAGGEQYF | TGTGCCAGCAGCCCCTCCGGGGCAGCCGGGGGGGAGCAGTACTTC
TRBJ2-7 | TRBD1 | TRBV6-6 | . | CASSYTPGQNPYEQYF | TGTGCCAGCAGTTACACTCCGGGACAGAACCCCTACGAGCAGTACTTC
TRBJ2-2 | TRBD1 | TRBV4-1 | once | CASSHPGQKNTGELFF | TGCGCCAGCAGCCACCCGGGACAGAAGAACACCGGGGAGCTGTTTTTT
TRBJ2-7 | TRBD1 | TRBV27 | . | CASRKKGAGNEQYF | TGTGCCAGCAGAAAAAAGGGGGCAGGCAACGAGCAGTACTTC
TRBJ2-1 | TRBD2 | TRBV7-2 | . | CASSSLAGYNNEQFF | TGTGCCAGCAGCTCACTAGCGGGTTATAACAATGAGCAGTTCTTC
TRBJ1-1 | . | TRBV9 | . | CASSVGSRTQSNTEAFF | TGTGCCAGCAGCGTGGGGTCACGGACACAATCTAACACTGAAGCTTTCTTT
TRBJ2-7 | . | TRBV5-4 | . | CASSLDEGEQYF | TGTGCCAGCAGCTTGGATGAGGGCGAGCAGTACTTC
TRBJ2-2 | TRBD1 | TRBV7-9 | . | CASSFIIYTGQGTGELFF | TGTGCCAGCAGCTTCATTATATACACCGGACAGGGCACCGGGGAGCTGTTTTTT
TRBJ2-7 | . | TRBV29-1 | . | CSVELAGRYEQYF | TGCAGCGTTGAACTTGCGGGAAGGTACGAGCAGTACTTC
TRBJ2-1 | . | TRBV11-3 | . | CASSLALPFGQNPYNEQFF | TGTGCCAGCAGCTTAGCTCTCCCTTTTGGACAGAACCCTTACAATGAGCAGTTCTTC
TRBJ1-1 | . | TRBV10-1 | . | CASSDSGASYTEAFF | TGCGCCAGCAGTGATTCAGGGGCATCGTACACTGAAGCTTTCTTT
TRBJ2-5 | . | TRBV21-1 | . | CASSKCDRGIGWETQYF | TGTGCCAGCAGCAAATGCGACAGGGGTATCGGTTGGGAGACCCAGTACTTC
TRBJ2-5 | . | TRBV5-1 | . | CASSFPGEETQYF | TGCGCCAGCAGCTTCCCGGGAGAAGAGACCCAGTACTTC
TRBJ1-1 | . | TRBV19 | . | CASGQGGHTEAFF | TGTGCCAGCGGACAAGGGGGGCACACTGAAGCTTTCTTT
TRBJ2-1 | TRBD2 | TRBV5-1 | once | CASSSQITSVALNEQFF | TGCGCCAGCAGCTCCCAAATTACTAGCGTTGCTCTCAATGAGCAGTTCTTC
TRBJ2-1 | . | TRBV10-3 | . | CAISEYGGPRNEQFF | TGTGCCATCAGTGAGTACGGGGGGCCGCGCAATGAGCAGTTCTTC
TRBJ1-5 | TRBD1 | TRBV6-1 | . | CASQGQGANQPQHF | TGTGCCAGCCAAGGACAGGGGGCGAATCAGCCCCAGCATTTT
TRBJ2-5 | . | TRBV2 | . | CASSVEETQYF | TGTGCCAGCAGTGTCGAAGAGACCCAGTACTTC
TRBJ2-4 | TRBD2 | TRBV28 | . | CASSLRFTSGRGKNIQYF | TGTGCCAGCAGTTTAAGGTTTACTAGCGGGAGAGGCAAAAACATTCAGTACTTC
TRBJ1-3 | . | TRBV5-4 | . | CASSPGGRESSGNTIYF | TGTGCCAGCAGCCCCGGCGGCAGGGAGAGCTCTGGAAACACCATATATTTT
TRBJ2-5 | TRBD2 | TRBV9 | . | CASSGAGDVGETQYF | TGTGCCAGCAGCGGGGCGGGAGACGTGGGAGAGACCCAGTACTTC
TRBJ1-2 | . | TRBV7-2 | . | CASSVASNYGYTF | TGTGCCAGCAGCGTAGCCAGCAACTATGGCTACACCTTC
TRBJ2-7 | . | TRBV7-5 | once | CVRSFASPLYEQYF | TGTGTCAGAAGCTTCGCTAGCCCACTCTACGAGCAGTACTTC
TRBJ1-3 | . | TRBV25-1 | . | CASSVRDSGNTIYF | TGTGCCAGCAGTGTCAGGGACTCTGGAAACACCATATATTTT
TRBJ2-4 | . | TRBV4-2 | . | CASSQDRGSGGSRAYQYF | TGTGCCAGCAGCCAAGATAGGGGGTCCGGGGGCTCTCGGGCTTATCAGTACTTC
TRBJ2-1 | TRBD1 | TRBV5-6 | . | CASSLRDSFNEQFF | TGTGCCAGCAGCTTGAGGGACAGTTTCAATGAGCAGTTCTTC
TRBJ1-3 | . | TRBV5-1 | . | CASSLSQESGNTIYF | TGCGCCAGCAGCTTGTCACAGGAGTCCGGAAACACCATATATTTT
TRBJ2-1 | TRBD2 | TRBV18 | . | CASSMWTSGSGYNEQFF | TGTGCCAGCTCAATGTGGACTAGCGGGAGTGGGTACAATGAGCAGTTCTTC
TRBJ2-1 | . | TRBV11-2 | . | CASSLEAGSRGEQFF | TGTGCCAGCAGCTTAGAGGCGGGATCGAGAGGTGAGCAGTTCTTC
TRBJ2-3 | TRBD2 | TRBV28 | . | CASNSLWGLAGETDTQYF | TGTGCCAGCAATTCCCTTTGGGGACTAGCGGGAGAGACAGATACGCAGTATTTT
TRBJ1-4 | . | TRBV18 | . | CASSPSSFNEKLFF | TGTGCCAGCTCACCAAGCAGCTTTAATGAAAAACTGTTTTTT
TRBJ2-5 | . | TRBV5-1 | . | CASSLTPTAQETQYF | TGCGCCAGCAGCTTGACTCCCACCGCTCAAGAGACCCAGTACTTC
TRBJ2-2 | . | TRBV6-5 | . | CASRRPGSNTGELFF | TGTGCCAGCAGAAGACCCGGGAGTAACACCGGGGAGCTGTTTTTT
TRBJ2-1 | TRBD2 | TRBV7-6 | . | CASSVSGLAGYNEQFF | TGTGCCAGCAGCGTCTCGGGACTAGCGGGGTACAATGAGCAGTTCTTC
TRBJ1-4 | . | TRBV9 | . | CASSVGDSNEKLFF | TGTGCCAGCAGCGTAGGAGACAGCAATGAAAAACTGTTTTTT
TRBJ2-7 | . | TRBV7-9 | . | CASSPVTAYEQYF | TGTGCCAGCAGCCCCGTGACAGCGTACGAGCAGTACTTC